The T cell receptor (beta chain) under discussion was sequenced for a study of cytomegalovirus exposure and HLA in healthy donors. Study-wide findings and caveats: Certain indistinguishable V segments, among them TRBV6-2 and TRBV6-3, were excluded.

The CDR3 runs to 18 residues. Losses at the gene ends were 1 base for V and 0 bases for J; bases not matched to a gene: 8. Germline lookup yields CDR1 SGHVS and CDR2 FNYEAQ. About this clone itself: The antigen is undetermined.

13 Jbeta primers and 60 Vbeta primers were used for the PCR. Data came from immunoSEQ multiplex PCR; TCRdb stores just in-frame clones and leaves some out. The profile shows some 93,000 clones, around 10% of them singletons. The clonotype originates from a man in his forties or fifties in good health and CMV-seropositive. Sequenced sample: PBMCs. The chain carries TRBV7-6 and TRBJ2-3; 9 bases fit TRBD2. The CDR3 region is CASSLGSTSGHSTDTQYF. The CDR3 DNA reads as TGTGCCAGCAGCTTAGGCTCAACTAGCGGGCATAGCACAGATACGCAGTATTTT.